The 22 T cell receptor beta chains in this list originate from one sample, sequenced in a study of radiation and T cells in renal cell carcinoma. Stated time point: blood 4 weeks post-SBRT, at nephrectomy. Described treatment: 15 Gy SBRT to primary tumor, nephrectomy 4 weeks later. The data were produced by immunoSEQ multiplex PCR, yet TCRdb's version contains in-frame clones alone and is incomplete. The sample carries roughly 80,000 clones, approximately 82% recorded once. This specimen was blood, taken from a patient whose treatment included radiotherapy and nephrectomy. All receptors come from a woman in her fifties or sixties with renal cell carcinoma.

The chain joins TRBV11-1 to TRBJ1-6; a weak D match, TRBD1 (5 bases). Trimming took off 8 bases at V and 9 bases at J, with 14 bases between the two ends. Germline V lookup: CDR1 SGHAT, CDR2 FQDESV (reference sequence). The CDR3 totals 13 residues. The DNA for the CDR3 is TGTGCCAGCCAGGGTCTTCGGGGTTCACCCCTCCACTTT. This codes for CASQGLRGSPLHF.

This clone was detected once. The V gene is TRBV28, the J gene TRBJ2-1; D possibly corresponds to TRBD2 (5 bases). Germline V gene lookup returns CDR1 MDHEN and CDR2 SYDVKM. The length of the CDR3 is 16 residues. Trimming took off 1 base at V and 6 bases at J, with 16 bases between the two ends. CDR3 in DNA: TGTGCCAGCAGTTTATCACCTAGCTCAACCCGCAATGAGCAGTTCTTC. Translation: CASSLSPSSTRNEQFF.

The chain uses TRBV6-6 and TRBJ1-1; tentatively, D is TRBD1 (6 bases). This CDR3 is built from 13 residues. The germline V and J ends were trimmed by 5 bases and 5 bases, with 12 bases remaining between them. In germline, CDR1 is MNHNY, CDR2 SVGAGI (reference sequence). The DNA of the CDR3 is TGTGCCAGCAGTCCGGGACACCTTACTGAAGCTTTCTTT. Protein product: CASSPGHLTEAFF.

The CDR3 region is CASSLGGNSYNEQFF. The DNA of the CDR3 is TGTGCCAGCAGCTTGGGAGGGAACTCCTACAATGAGCAGTTCTTC. This sequence joins TRBV5-4 and TRBJ2-1; a weak D match, TRBD2 (5 bases). Germline V gene lookup returns CDR1 SGHNT and CDR2 YYREEE (reference sequence). Trimming shortened V by 0 bases and J by 0 bases, and 7 bases separated the two germline ends. The CDR3 runs 15 residues.

Written as DNA, the CDR3 is TGTGCCAGCAATGTGCCCTCCTACAATGAGCAGTTCTTC. Encoded protein: CASNVPSYNEQFF. V gene TRBV27 combines with J gene TRBJ2-1; D gene unclear. This CDR3 is 13 amino acids long. Trimming removed 7 bases from V and 0 bases from J, with 7 bases in between. Germline assignment: CDR1 MNHEY and CDR2 SMNVEV (reference sequence).

CDR3 protein: CASSYGMFGGDYEQYF. CDR3 nucleotide sequence: TGTGCCAGCAGCTACGGCATGTTCGGGGGGGACTACGAGCAGTACTTC. The J gene is TRBJ2-7, the V gene TRBV7-9, with 8 bases matching TRBD2. V shed 4 bases and J 3 bases; nucleotides not matched to a gene: 11. Germline CDR1 and CDR2: SEHNR and FQNEAQ (reference sequence). CDR3 length: 16 residues. Full variable domain (outside the CDR3, taken from reference TRBV7-9 and TRBJ2-7): DTGVSQNPRHKITKRGQNVTFRCDPISEHNRLYWYRQTLGQGPEFLTYFQNEAQLEKSRLLSDRFSAERPKGSFSTLEIQRTEQGDSAMYLCASSYGMFGGDYEQYFGPGTRLTVT.

In DNA, the CDR3 is TGTGCCAGTACGACAGGGAACTATGGCTACACCTTC. Translated, it gives CASTTGNYGYTF. The J gene is TRBJ1-2, the V gene TRBV19; 7 bases are shared with TRBD1. The CDR3 has 12 residues. Germline lookup yields CDR1 LNHDA and CDR2 SQIVND (reference sequence). J was trimmed by 2 bases and V by 7 bases; bases with no gene match: 1.

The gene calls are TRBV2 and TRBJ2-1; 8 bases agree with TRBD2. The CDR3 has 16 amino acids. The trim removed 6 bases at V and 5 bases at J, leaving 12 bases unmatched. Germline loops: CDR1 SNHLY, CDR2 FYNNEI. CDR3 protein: CASRKTGGGPHNEQFF. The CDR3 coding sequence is TGTGCCAGCAGGAAAACGGGGGGGGGCCCCCACAATGAGCAGTTCTTC.

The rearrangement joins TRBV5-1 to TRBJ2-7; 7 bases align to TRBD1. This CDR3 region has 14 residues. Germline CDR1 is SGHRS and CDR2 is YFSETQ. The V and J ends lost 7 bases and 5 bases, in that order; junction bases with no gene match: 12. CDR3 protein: CASSQGVGRDEQYF. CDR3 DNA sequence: TGCGCCAGCTCTCAGGGGGTCGGTCGGGACGAGCAGTACTTC.

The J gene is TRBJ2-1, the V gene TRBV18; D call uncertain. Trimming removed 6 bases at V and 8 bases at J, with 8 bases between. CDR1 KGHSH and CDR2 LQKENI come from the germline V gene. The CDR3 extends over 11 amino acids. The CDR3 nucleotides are TGTGCCAGCTCCACTAAGGATGAGCAGTTCTTC. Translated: CASSTKDEQFF.

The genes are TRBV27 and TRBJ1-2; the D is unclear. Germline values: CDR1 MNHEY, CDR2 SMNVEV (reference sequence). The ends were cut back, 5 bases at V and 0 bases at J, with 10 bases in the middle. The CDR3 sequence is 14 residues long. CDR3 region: CASSLRRTNYGYTF. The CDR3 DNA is TGTGCCAGCAGTCTTCGACGGACTAACTATGGCTACACCTTC.

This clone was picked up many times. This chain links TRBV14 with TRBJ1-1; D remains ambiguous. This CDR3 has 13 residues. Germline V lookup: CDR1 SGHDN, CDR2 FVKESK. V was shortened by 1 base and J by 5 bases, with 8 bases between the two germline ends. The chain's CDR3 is CASSQGIITEAFF. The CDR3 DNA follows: TGTGCCAGCAGCCAAGGGATAATTACTGAAGCTTTCTTT.

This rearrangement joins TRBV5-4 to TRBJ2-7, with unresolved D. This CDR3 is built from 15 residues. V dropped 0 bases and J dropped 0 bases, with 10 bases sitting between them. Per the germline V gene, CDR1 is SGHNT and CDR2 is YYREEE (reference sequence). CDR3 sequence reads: CASSLDYGNSYEQYF. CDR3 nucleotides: TGTGCCAGCAGCTTGGATTACGGTAACTCCTACGAGCAGTACTTC.

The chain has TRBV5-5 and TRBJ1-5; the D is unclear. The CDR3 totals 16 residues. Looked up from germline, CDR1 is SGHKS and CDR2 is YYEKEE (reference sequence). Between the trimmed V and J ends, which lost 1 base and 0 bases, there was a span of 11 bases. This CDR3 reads CASSLLSTPSNQPQHF. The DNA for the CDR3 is TGTGCCAGCAGCTTGTTAAGTACGCCTAGCAATCAGCCCCAGCATTTT. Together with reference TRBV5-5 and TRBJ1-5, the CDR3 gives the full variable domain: DAGVTQSPTHLIKTRGQQVTLRCSPISGHKSVSWYQQVLGQGPQFIFQYYEKEERGRGNFPDRFSARQFPNYSSELNVNALLLGDSALYLCASSLLSTPSNQPQHFGDGTRLSIL.

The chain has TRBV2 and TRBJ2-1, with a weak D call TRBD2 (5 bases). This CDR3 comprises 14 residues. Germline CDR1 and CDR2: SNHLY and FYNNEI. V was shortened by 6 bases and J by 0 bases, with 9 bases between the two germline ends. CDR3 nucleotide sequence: TGTGCCAGCAGCGGGGTCCGCTCCTACAATGAGCAGTTCTTC. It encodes CASSGVRSYNEQFF.

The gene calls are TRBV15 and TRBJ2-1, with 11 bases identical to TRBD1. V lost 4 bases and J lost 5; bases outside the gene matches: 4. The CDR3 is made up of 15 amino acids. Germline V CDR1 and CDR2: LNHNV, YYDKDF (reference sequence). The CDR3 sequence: CATSTGQGAHNEQFF. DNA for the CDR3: TGTGCCACCAGCACTGGACAGGGGGCCCACAATGAGCAGTTCTTC. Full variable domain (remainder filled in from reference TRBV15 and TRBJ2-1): DAMVIQNPRYQVTQFGKPVTLSCSQTLNHNVMYWYQQKSSQAPKLLFHYYDKDFNNEADTPDNFQSRRPNTSFCFLDIRSPGLGDTAMYLCATSTGQGAHNEQFFGPGTRLTVL.

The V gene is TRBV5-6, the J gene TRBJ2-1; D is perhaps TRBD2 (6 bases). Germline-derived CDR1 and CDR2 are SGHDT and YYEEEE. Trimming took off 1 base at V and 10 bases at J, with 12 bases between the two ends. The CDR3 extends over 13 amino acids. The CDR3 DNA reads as TGTGCCAGCAGCTTGTATTCGGGGGTCGAGCAGTTCTTC. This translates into CASSLYSGVEQFF.

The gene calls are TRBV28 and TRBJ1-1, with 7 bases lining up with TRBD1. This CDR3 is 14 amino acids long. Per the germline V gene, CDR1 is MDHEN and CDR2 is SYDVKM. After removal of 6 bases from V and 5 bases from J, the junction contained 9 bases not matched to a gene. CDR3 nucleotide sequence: TGTGCCAGCAGCTTACAGGGGATTTGGACTGAAGCTTTCTTT. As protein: CASSLQGIWTEAFF.

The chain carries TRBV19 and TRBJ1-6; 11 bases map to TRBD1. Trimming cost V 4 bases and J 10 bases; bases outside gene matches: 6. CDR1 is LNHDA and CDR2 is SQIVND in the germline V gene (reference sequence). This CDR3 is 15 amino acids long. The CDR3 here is CASSTDRGPGSPLHF. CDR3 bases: TGTGCCAGTAGTACGGACAGGGGGCCAGGGTCACCCCTCCACTTT.

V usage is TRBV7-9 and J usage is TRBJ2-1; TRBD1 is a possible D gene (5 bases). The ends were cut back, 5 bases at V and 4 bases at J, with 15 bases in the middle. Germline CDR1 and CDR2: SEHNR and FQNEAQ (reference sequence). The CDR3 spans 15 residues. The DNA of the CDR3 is TGTGCCAGCAGCCAGGGAATTGGGGAATACAATGAGCAGTTCTTC. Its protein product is CASSQGIGEYNEQFF.

CDR3 sequence (DNA): TGTGCCAGCAGTGAAGACGTCGTGGGGCAGCCCCAGCATTTT. Protein sequence: CASSEDVVGQPQHF. The rearrangement links TRBV2 to TRBJ1-5; D ambiguous. CDR3 length: 14 residues. V lost 1 base to trimming and J lost 7 bases, with 11 bases between them. CDR1 and CDR2 (germline): SNHLY, FYNNEI.

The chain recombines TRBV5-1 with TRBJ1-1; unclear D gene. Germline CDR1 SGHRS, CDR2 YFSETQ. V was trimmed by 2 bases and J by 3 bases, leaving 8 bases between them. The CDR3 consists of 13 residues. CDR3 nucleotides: TGCGCCAGCAGCTTTGGGAAAGACACTGAAGCTTTCTTT. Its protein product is CASSFGKDTEAFF.